This TCR beta chain stems from a study of T cells after yellow fever vaccination. TCRdb analysed the 5' RACE reads with MiXCR anew, one entry per CDR3 protein. This sample has some 300,000 distinct CDR3 sequences, with around 8.1% found just once. The CDR3 has 13 amino acids. CDR1 MNHEY and CDR2 SMNVEV come from the germline V gene (reference sequence). Trimming took 3 bases from V and 4 from J; bases not matched to a gene: 3. This clonotype occurred a few times. The sequence derives from a man aged 18-30 years who received the YFV17D yellow fever vaccine. The sample was PBMCs, taken approximately 47 days after the first yellow fever vaccination. The chain combines TRBV27 with TRBJ2-7, with 7 nucleotides matching TRBD1. In nucleotides, the CDR3 is TGTGCCAGCAGTTTCCGGGACAGATACGAGCAGTACTTC. Its translation is CASSFRDRYEQYF.